Described below is a single T cell receptor (beta chain) sequence and its context. This clone was recorded many times. Its antigen has not been determined. No clone much larger than this one lies a single base away; base qualities are absent. The data are from a study of blood T cell repertoires in COVID-19 (dated by TCRdb to 2018 to 2020). Notes on the research overall: The collaborator samples originated in the United States, Italy and Spain and spanned the acute and convalescent phases of COVID-19. The material from the prospective study consisted of cDNA or gDNA derived from T cells, B-cell-depleted T cells, or PBMCs. The dataset comprised deeply sampled blood TCRbeta repertoires from subjects exposed to, actively infected with, or recovered from COVID-19. A freely available public database, intended as a resource for researchers studying the immune response to SARS-CoV-2, is where the repertoires were released. Samples were obtained from the ongoing ImmuneRACE study (first 160 participants) and from about 1,300 subjects provided by 6 global collaborators. Nearly every sample came with metadata listing a de-identified subject ID, COVID-19 status, age in years and sex. Where available, HLA class I and class II types were taken from metadata supplied by the sample provider and were not determined by assay-based typing.

TCRbeta CDR3 regions were amplified from genomic DNA by means of the immunoSEQ Assay, a bias-controlled multiplex PCR. Processing in the source paper ran as follows. Nucleated cell counts per sample were estimated from amplification of reference gene primers within the assay. Sequence reads were collapsed and filtered to measure the absolute abundance of every unique TCRbeta CDR3 rearrangement. For each sample, productive Simpson clonality was calculated as the square root of Simpson's diversity index over productive rearrangements. In its TCRdb copy, this immuneACCESS table keeps in-frame sequences only and misses some clones. Where compared with another copy, unresolved V genes explain less than half of these, and the others have no known cause. V and J calls and clone size are as listed in that table; D and trimming were resolved from the DNA. This sample gives roughly 150,000 clones in total; around 85% of them show up just once. The ten largest clones add up to 11% of the sample.

Broad study findings and their caveats: The amount of clinical and demographic metadata varied by source and participant and was provided uncurated.

Each collaborating institution followed its own protocols to collect whole blood in K2EDTA tubes. For TCRbeta analysis, collaborators shipped samples in one of three forms: frozen whole blood, isolated PBMCs, or DNA extracted from either of those sample types. V ends up 5 bases short and J 7 bases short, with an unmatched junction base count of 12. The CDR3, cysteine through phenylalanine, is 17 amino acids long. CDR3 DNA is the only sequence kept; it has 51 bases, read in frame from the first base. Sequences MNHEY (CDR1) and SMNVEV (CDR2) are obtained from the germline V gene (reference sequence). This chain joins TRBV27 to TRBJ1-6; 9 bases in the junction line up with TRBD1. Sequencing used peripheral blood. The origin of this receptor is a man aged 55 to 70 with active or convalescent COVID-19. The nucleotide sequence reads as follows: TGTGCCAGCAGTGGTGACACAGGGGGCGTCTTGAATTCACCCCTCCACTTT. It translates to CASSGDTGGVLNSPLHF.